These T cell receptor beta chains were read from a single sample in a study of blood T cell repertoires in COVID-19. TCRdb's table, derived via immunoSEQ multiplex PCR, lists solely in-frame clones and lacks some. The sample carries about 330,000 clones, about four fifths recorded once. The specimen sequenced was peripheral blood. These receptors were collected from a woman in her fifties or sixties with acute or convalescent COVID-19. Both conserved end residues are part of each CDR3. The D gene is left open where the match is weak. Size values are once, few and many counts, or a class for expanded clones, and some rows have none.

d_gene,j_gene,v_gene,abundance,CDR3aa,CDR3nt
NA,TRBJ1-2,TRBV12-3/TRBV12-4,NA,CASSFRQDYTF,TGTGCCAGCAGTTTTAGACAGGACTACACCTTC
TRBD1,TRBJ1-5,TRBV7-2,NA,CASSLNPQGADNQPQHF,TGTGCCAGCAGCTTAAATCCTCAGGGGGCAGACAATCAGCCCCAGCATTTT
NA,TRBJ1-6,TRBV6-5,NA,CASSYAGQFNSPLHF,TGTGCCAGCAGTTACGCCGGACAGTTTAATTCACCCCTCCACTTT
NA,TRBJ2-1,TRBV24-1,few,CATSDLASSSYNEQFF,TGTGCCACCAGTGACCTAGCGTCGAGCTCCTACAATGAGCAGTTCTTC
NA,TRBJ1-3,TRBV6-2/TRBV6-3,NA,CASSYWRGRLENTIYF,TGTGCCAGCAGTTACTGGCGGGGCCGGCTGGAAAACACCATATATTTT
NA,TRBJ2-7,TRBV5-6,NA,CASSLRLLYEQYF,TGTGCCAGCAGCTTGAGACTGCTCTACGAGCAGTACTTC
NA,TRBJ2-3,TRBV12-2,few,CASRLARGPHTDTQYF,TGTGCAAGTCGCTTAGCGCGGGGCCCCCACACAGATACGCAGTATTTT
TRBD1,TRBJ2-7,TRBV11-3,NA,CASSPGQGARNEQYF,TGTGCCAGCAGCCCCGGACAGGGGGCAAGGAACGAGCAGTACTTC
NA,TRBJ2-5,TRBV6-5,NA,CASSPVETQYF,TGTGCCAGCAGCCCCGTGGAGACCCAGTACTTC
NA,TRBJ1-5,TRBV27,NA,CASSPGLWDENQPQHF,TGTGCCAGCAGCCCGGGACTATGGGATGAAAATCAGCCCCAGCATTTT
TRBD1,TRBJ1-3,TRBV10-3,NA,CAISERQGSGNTIYF,TGTGCCATCAGTGAGAGACAGGGCTCTGGAAACACCATATATTTT
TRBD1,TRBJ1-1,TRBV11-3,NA,CASSPRQGTNTEAFF,TGTGCCAGCAGCCCCCGACAGGGGACGAACACTGAAGCTTTCTTT
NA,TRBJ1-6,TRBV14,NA,CASSHRTVTPLHF,TGTGCCAGCAGCCACCGGACAGTCACACCCCTCCACTTT
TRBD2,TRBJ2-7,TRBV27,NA,CASRRTSSSYYEQYF,TGTGCCAGCAGAAGGACTAGCTCCTCTTACTACGAGCAGTACTTC
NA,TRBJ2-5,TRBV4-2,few,CASSQDLAQETQYF,TGTGCCAGCAGCCAAGATCTGGCCCAAGAGACCCAGTACTTC
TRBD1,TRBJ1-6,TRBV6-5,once,CASSQQGASPLHF,TGTGCCAGCAGTCAACAGGGGGCCTCACCCCTCCACTTT
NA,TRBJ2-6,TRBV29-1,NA,CSVGFTGANVLTF,TGCAGCGTTGGTTTCACTGGGGCCAACGTCCTGACTTTC
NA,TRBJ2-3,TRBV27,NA,CASSFMAGATDTQYF,TGTGCCAGCAGTTTTATGGCAGGGGCCACAGATACGCAGTATTTT
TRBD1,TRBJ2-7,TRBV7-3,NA,CASSPGQGAYEQYF,TGTGCCAGCAGCCCCGGACAGGGGGCTTACGAGCAGTACTTC
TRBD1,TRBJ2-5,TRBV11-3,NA,CASSAGQGWEETQYF,TGTGCCAGCAGCGCCGGACAGGGATGGGAAGAGACCCAGTACTTC
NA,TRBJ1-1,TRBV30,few,CAWRRDIYTEAFF,TGTGCCTGGAGGAGGGACATATACACTGAAGCTTTCTTT
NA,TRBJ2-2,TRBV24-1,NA,CATSDRTGSSANTGELFF,TGTGCCACCAGTGACAGGACGGGATCCAGTGCGAACACCGGGGAGCTGTTCTTT
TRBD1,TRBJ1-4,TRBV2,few,CASDRGGEKLFF,TGTGCCAGCGACAGGGGGGGTGAAAAACTGTTTTTT
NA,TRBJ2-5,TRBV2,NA,CASRRSGLQETQYF,TGTGCCAGCAGACGTTCAGGACTCCAAGAGACCCAGTACTTC
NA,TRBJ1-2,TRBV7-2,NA,CASSLGGSVTYGYTF,TGTGCCAGCAGCTTAGGAGGTTCAGTTACCTATGGCTACACCTTC
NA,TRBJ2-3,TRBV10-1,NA,CASSELVSTDTQYF,TGCGCCAGCAGTGAACTGGTGAGCACAGATACGCAGTATTTT
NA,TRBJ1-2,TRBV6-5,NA,CASSYEGGKRYGGYTF,TGTGCCAGCAGTTACGAAGGGGGAAAACGCTATGGAGGCTACACCTTC
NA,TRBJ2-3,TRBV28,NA,CASWARSTDTQYF,TGTGCCAGTTGGGCCAGGAGCACAGATACGCAGTATTTT